Below, 15 T cell receptor beta chains from the same sample are listed, as sequenced in a study of blood T cell repertoires in COVID-19. Sequencing was performed with immunoSEQ multiplex PCR; in TCRdb, only in-frame clones are kept and a portion is missing. Seen here are about 210,000 clones, around 80% observed once, and the top ten hold 2.9%. Sequencing used peripheral blood. The receptors originated from a man aged 45-65 years with active or convalescent COVID-19.

CDR3 nucleotide sequence: TGCGCCAGCAGCCAAGATCCGGGGGGATCGGGCTACGAGCAGTACTTC. Its protein product is CASSQDPGGSGYEQYF. The chain couples TRBV4-3 to TRBJ2-7, with 7 bases matching TRBD2. Trimming cost V 0 bases and J 3 bases; bases outside gene matches: 8. There are 16 residues in the CDR3. CDR1 is LGHNA, CDR2 YSLEER, per germline.

The chain has TRBV10-2 and TRBJ2-1, with 8 positions matching TRBD1. The CDR3 runs to 16 residues. The J segment lost 4 bases and the V segment lost 2 bases, leaving 7 bases of the junction unmatched. Per germline, CDR1 WSHSY and CDR2 SAAADI. The CDR3 spells CASSERTGRGYNEQFF. The CDR3 nucleotides are TGCGCCAGCAGTGAGAGGACAGGGAGAGGATACAATGAGCAGTTCTTC.

The CDR3 sequence: CASSFRGGDEQYF. Here the CDR3 DNA reads TGTGCCAGCAGTTTCAGAGGGGGGGACGAGCAGTACTTC. The rearrangement links TRBV12-3 or TRBV12-4 to TRBJ2-7; tentatively, D is TRBD2 (7 bases). The CDR3 is 13 amino acids. V lost 3 bases to trimming and J lost 5 bases, with 11 bases between them.

V and J are TRBV5-6 and TRBJ1-2, with D unresolved. The V gene's germline CDR1 is SGHDT and CDR2 YYEEEE. Trimming removed 0 bases from V and 4 bases from J, with 10 bases in between. This CDR3 has 14 residues. CDR3 residues: CASSLEQTSYGYTF. DNA of the CDR3: TGTGCCAGCAGCTTGGAACAGACCAGCTATGGCTACACCTTC. Looking up the rest from reference TRBV5-6 and TRBJ1-2 gives the full variable domain: DAGVTQSPTHLIKTRGQQVTLRCSPKSGHDTVSWYQQALGQGPQFIFQYYEEEERQRGNFPDRFSGHQFPNYSSELNVNALLLGDSALYLCASSLEQTSYGYTFGSGTRLTVV.

This chain joins TRBV3-1 (or the pseudogene TRBV3-2) and TRBJ2-3, with TRBD2 matching 7 bases. CDR1 LGHDT and CDR2 YNNKEL come from the germline V gene (reference sequence). V trimming: 5 bases; J trimming: 4 bases; junction bases outside the gene matches: 9. This CDR3 comprises 15 residues. The CDR3 protein is CASSSTTRGADTQYF. In nucleotides, the CDR3 is TGTGCCAGCAGCTCCACTACCCGGGGGGCAGATACGCAGTATTTT.

The chain couples TRBV27 to TRBJ2-7, with TRBD1 matching over 10 bases. Germline loops: CDR1 MNHEY, CDR2 SMNVEV (reference sequence). Germline trimming cut 4 bases from V and 4 bases from J; bases unmatched to any gene: 19. The CDR3 extends over 19 amino acids. CDR3 nucleotide sequence: TGTGCCAGCAGTTCGTACGACGGCTTACCGGGACAGGGGACTTACGAGCAGTACTTC. As protein: CASSSYDGLPGQGTYEQYF.

J is TRBJ1-5 and V is TRBV2; D unresolved. CDR1 and CDR2 from the germline V gene are SNHLY and FYNNEI. This CDR3 spans 12 amino acids. The V end lost 2 bases, the J end lost 10 bases, and 9 bases lay between the germline ends. The CDR3 spells CASSELGGPQHF. CDR3 DNA: TGTGCCAGCAGTGAACTTGGTGGCCCCCAGCATTTT.

Here the CDR3 DNA reads TGTGCCAGCAGCCAAGTTAGTATGCACTCCTATGGCTACACCTTC. This gives the protein CASSQVSMHSYGYTF. The J gene is TRBJ1-2, the V gene TRBV3-1 (or the pseudogene TRBV3-2), with D hard to call. The CDR3 runs to 15 residues. Germline V gene lookup returns CDR1 LGHDT and CDR2 YNNKEL (reference sequence). Trimming left V 1 base short and J 4 bases short, with 13 bases between.

The chain links TRBV19 to TRBJ2-7, with 7 bases matching TRBD1. The V segment lost 3 bases and the J segment 3 bases; nucleotides outside the gene matches: 2. The CDR3 has 13 amino acids. Germline-derived CDR1 and CDR2 are LNHDA and SQIVND (reference sequence). CDR3 protein: CASSIWDSYEQYF. CDR3 in DNA: TGTGCCAGTAGTATTTGGGACAGCTACGAGCAGTACTTC.

This chain connects TRBV5-8 to TRBJ1-2; D call uncertain. There are 13 residues in the CDR3. Looked up from germline, CDR1 is SGHTS and CDR2 is YDEGEE. The V and J ends lost 4 bases and 2 bases respectively, with 9 bases between them. CDR3: CASSKTGNYGYTF. CDR3 nucleotide sequence: TGTGCCAGCAGCAAGACGGGAAACTATGGCTACACCTTC.

This chain links TRBV7-3 with TRBJ1-1; 8 bases align to TRBD1. The length of the CDR3 is 14 residues. CDR1 and CDR2 (germline): SGHTA, FQGTGA. The V and J ends lost 1 base and 4 bases, in that order; junction bases with no gene match: 2. The CDR3 DNA sequence: TGTGCCAGCAGCTTAAACAGGGGGAGCACTGAAGCTTTCTTT. Translation gives CASSLNRGSTEAFF.

The chain carries TRBV7-3 and TRBJ1-1, with 9 bases fitting TRBD1. CDR3 length: 15 residues. The V and J ends lost 4 bases and 4 bases, in that order; junction bases with no gene match: 7. The germline V gene encodes CDR1 SGHTA and CDR2 FQGTGA. CDR3 nucleotide sequence: TGTGCCAGCAGCTCCCCCGGGACAGGGCCCACTGAAGCTTTCTTT. Translation: CASSSPGTGPTEAFF. Complete variable domain (other parts from reference TRBV7-3 and TRBJ1-1): GAGVSQTPSNKVTEKGKYVELRCDPISGHTALYWYRQSLGQGPEFLIYFQGTGAADDSGLPNDRFFAVRPEGSVSTLKIQRTERGDSAVYLCASSSPGTGPTEAFFGQGTRLTVV.

This clone was seen a few times. V and J are TRBV19 and TRBJ1-6, with D unresolved. Deletions cut 6 bases from V and 2 bases from J, with 17 bases between. The length of the CDR3 is 17 residues. The germline V gene has CDR1 LNHDA and CDR2 SQIVND (reference sequence). Here the CDR3 reads CASSTLSAGTYNSPLHF. The CDR3 bases are TGTGCCAGTAGCACCCTTTCCGCGGGCACCTATAATTCACCCCTCCACTTT.

Here the CDR3 reads CASTVGYSGNTIYF. The CDR3 nucleotides read TGTGCCAGCACCGTCGGGTACTCTGGAAACACCATATATTTT. The chain recombines TRBV11-2 with TRBJ1-3; D unresolved. Germline V gene lookup returns CDR1 SGHAT and CDR2 FQNNGV. V lost 7 bases and J 0 bases, leaving 10 bases between the germline ends. The length of the CDR3 is 14 residues. Variable domain in full (rest from reference TRBV11-2 and TRBJ1-3): EAGVAQSPRYKIIEKRQSVAFWCNPISGHATLYWYQQILGQGPKLLIQFQNNGVVDDSQLPKDRFSAERLKGVDSTLKIQPAKLEDSAVYLCASTVGYSGNTIYFGEGSWLTVV.

V usage is TRBV30 and J usage is TRBJ1-2, with 7 bases identical to TRBD1. Germline CDR1 GTSNPN, CDR2 SVGIG (reference sequence). V dropped 7 bases and J dropped 7; count of bases not matched to a gene: 9. The CDR3 has 12 amino acids. CDR3 bases: TGTGCCTCCTCCGAGGGGGCTGGTGGCTACACCTTC. Protein: CASSEGAGGYTF.